Sequencing of this TCR beta chain was carried out in a study of blood T cell repertoires in COVID-19. Study-level background: Specimens from acute and convalescent COVID-19 originated in the United States, Italy and Spain.

This clone was counted a few times. In the original analysis: By means of reference gene primer amplification, nucleated cell counts were estimated. Method: immunoSEQ multiplex PCR; TCRdb's copy keeps in-frame clones and lacks some. V, J and clone size were drawn from that table, and D and trimming were deduced from the DNA. The sample includes 450,000 to 500,000 clones, 70% to 90% of them seen just once. This CDR3 has 16 residues. Trimming cost V 1 base and J 7 bases, with 14 bases left between them. Looked up from germline, CDR1 is MNHEY and CDR2 is SMNVEV (reference sequence). The clonotype comes from a woman aged 60-75 years who had recovered from COVID-19. The rearrangement joins TRBV27 to TRBJ1-6, with TRBD1 as a possible D gene (6 bases). Sequenced sample: PBMCs or T cells enriched from blood (not recorded which). In DNA form, the CDR3 reads TGTGCCAGCAGTTTATGGGGGCCGCGGAACAATTCACCCCTCCACTTT. Its translation: CASSLWGPRNNSPLHF.